This T cell receptor beta chain was obtained from a study of shared clonotypes between healthy human individuals. Produced via immunoSEQ multiplex PCR; TCRdb's table is partial and in-frame only. In the table there are about 960,000 clones, approximately 76% of which are singletons. Study-wide results and caveats: Clonotype sharing among donors was thought likely to change with sequencing depth. Clonotypes that were shared across a handful of donors made up around 5% of naive CD4 clonotypes.

Germline lookup yields CDR1 SNHLY and CDR2 FYNNEI. V lost 6 bases, J lost 5 bases, and 10 bases lay in between. The CDR3 extends over 13 amino acids. A remark on this clone: Antigen specificity is unknown.

CD4+ cells were split into CD45RA+ naive and CD45RA-negative memory subsets. The chain has TRBV2 and TRBJ2-2; D not resolved. The receptor was isolated from a man aged 18 to 35 in good health. What was sequenced was memory CD4+ T cells sorted from blood. Described subset: CD45RA-negative fraction. The CDR3 nucleotides read TGTGCCAGCAGCCTGGGCGAGACCGGGGAGCTGTTTTTT. This sequence encodes CASSLGETGELFF.